This entry lists 10 T cell receptor beta chains sequenced from one sample in a study of blood T cell repertoires in COVID-19. Sequencing was performed with immunoSEQ multiplex PCR; in TCRdb, only in-frame clones are kept and a portion is missing. The table shows 150,000 to 200,000 clones, with approximately 80% occurring only once. The specimen sequenced was peripheral blood. The receptors here all came from a human donor in a cohort sampled during active COVID-19.

This clone was recorded only once. This chain uses TRBV6-5 with TRBJ2-7, with 15 bases identical to TRBD2. Germline trimming cut 6 bases from V and 11 bases from J; bases unmatched to any gene: 5. CDR1 is MNHEY, CDR2 SVGAGI, per germline. The CDR3 has 13 residues. CDR3: CASSLGLAGGEYF. In DNA form, the CDR3 reads TGTGCCAGCAGCCTGGGACTAGCGGGGGGAGAGTACTTC.

The chain has TRBV25-1 and TRBJ2-1; no clear D gene. There are 15 residues in the CDR3. V was clipped by 6 bases and J by 0 bases, with 12 bases between them. In germline, CDR1 is MGHDK, CDR2 SYGVNS. This chain's CDR3 is CASSRTRSSYNEQFF. The CDR3 DNA reads as TGTGCCAGCAGCAGAACACGAAGCTCCTACAATGAGCAGTTCTTC.

The chain links TRBV6-6 to TRBJ1-2; TRBD1 might be the D (6 bases). V lost 3 bases and J 8 bases, leaving 10 bases between the germline ends. The germline gives CDR1 MNHNY, CDR2 SVGAGI (reference sequence). The CDR3 sequence is 12 residues long. The chain's CDR3 is CASSYTGSGYTF. Written as DNA, the CDR3 is TGTGCCAGCAGTTATACAGGGAGCGGCTACACCTTC.

The chain carries TRBV11-2 and TRBJ1-2; a possible D gene is TRBD1 (5 bases). The CDR3 sequence is 13 residues long. CDR1 and CDR2 (germline): SGHAT, FQNNGV. With 1 base removed from V and 11 bases from J, the gap between germline ends came to 14 bases. CDR3 sequence reads: CASSLAREEGYTF. The CDR3 DNA follows: TGTGCCAGCAGCTTAGCCAGGGAGGAGGGTTACACCTTC. Complete variable domain (other parts from reference TRBV11-2 and TRBJ1-2): EAGVAQSPRYKIIEKRQSVAFWCNPISGHATLYWYQQILGQGPKLLIQFQNNGVVDDSQLPKDRFSAERLKGVDSTLKIQPAKLEDSAVYLCASSLAREEGYTFGSGTRLTVV.

The CDR3 region has the DNA TGTGCCAGCAGCTTTGGTCCTAGCGGGGGGGGTGAGCAGTTCTTC. Protein: CASSFGPSGGGEQFF. The chain has TRBV5-4 and TRBJ2-1, with 12 bases matching TRBD2. V lost 2 bases to trimming and J lost 9 bases; unmatched junction nucleotides: 6. The CDR3 has 15 residues. The V gene's germline CDR1 is SGHNT and CDR2 YYREEE (reference sequence).

V usage is TRBV25-1 and J usage is TRBJ1-3, with 8 bases lining up with TRBD1. The junction had 7 bases not matched to a gene; V was cut back by 1 base and J by 2 bases. CDR3 length: 17 amino acids. Germline-derived CDR1 and CDR2 are MGHDK and SYGVNS. CDR3 sequence: CASSELTGGKTGNTIYF. CDR3 nucleotides: TGTGCCAGCAGTGAATTAACAGGGGGTAAAACTGGAAACACCATATATTTT. The whole variable domain, remainder taken from reference TRBV25-1 and TRBJ1-3, is EADIYQTPRYLVIGTGKKITLECSQTMGHDKMYWYQQDPGMELHLIHYSYGVNSTEKGDLSSESTVSRIRTEHFPLTLESARPSHTSQYLCASSELTGGKTGNTIYFGEGSWLTVV.

The V call is TRBV7-9, the J call TRBJ2-1; TRBD1 aligns across 9 bases. The germline V gene encodes CDR1 SEHNR and CDR2 FQNEAQ (reference sequence). The CDR3 has 15 residues. Losses at the gene ends were 4 bases for V and 9 bases for J; bases not matched to a gene: 10. The CDR3 DNA reads TGTGCCAGCAGCTCGAACCGGGACAGGGTTAGTGAGCAGTTCTTC. Protein: CASSSNRDRVSEQFF.

The rearrangement joins TRBV2 to TRBJ2-5, with TRBD1 matching over 7 bases. This CDR3 comprises 14 residues. Per the germline V gene, CDR1 is SNHLY and CDR2 is FYNNEI. The V and J ends lost 7 bases and 2 bases, in that order; junction bases with no gene match: 7. Written as DNA, the CDR3 is TGTGCCAGCATCCTGGACAGGCGACAAGAGACCCAGTACTTC. Translated, it gives CASILDRRQETQYF.

This chain links TRBV19 with TRBJ1-2; 9 bases align to TRBD1. The germline V gene encodes CDR1 LNHDA and CDR2 SQIVND (reference sequence). Germline trimming cut 5 bases from V and 4 bases from J; bases unmatched to any gene: 11. CDR3 length: 16 amino acids. CDR3 residues: CASSPRTGESPYGYTF. CDR3 DNA sequence: TGTGCCAGTAGTCCAAGGACAGGGGAGTCCCCCTATGGCTACACCTTC.

The chain has TRBV4-1 and TRBJ1-2, with D hard to call. Trimming took 0 bases from V and 2 from J, leaving 4 bases between them. The CDR3 is made up of 13 amino acids. CDR1 is MGHRA and CDR2 is YSYEKL in the germline V gene. The CDR3 sequence: CASSQDPNYGYTF. CDR3 DNA: TGCGCCAGCAGCCAAGATCCGAACTATGGCTACACCTTC.